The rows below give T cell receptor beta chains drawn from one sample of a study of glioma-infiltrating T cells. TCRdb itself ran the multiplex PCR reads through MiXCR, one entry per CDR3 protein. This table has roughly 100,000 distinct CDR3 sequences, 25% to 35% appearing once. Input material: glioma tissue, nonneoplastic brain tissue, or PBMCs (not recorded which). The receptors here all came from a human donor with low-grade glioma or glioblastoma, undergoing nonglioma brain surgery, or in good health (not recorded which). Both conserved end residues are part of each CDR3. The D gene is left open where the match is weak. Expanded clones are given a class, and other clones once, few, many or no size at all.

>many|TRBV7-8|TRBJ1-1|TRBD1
CASSMSGGGPEAFF
TGTGCCAGCAGCATGTCAGGGGGGGGACCTGAAGCTTTCTTT
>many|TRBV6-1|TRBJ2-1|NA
CASSQSSLQFF
TGTGCCAGCAGCCAATCGTCCTTACAGTTCTTC
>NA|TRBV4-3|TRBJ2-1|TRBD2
CASSQERTSGGAVYNEQFF
TGCGCCAGCAGCCAAGAGAGGACTAGCGGGGGGGCGGTTTACAATGAGCAGTTCTTC
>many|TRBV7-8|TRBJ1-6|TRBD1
CASSPTPQGNNSPLHF
TGTGCCAGCAGCCCCACCCCACAGGGGAATAATTCACCCCTCCACTTT
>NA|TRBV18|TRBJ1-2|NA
CASSGDRQANYGYTF
TGTGCCAGCTCGGGCGACAGGCAAGCTAACTATGGCTACACCTTC
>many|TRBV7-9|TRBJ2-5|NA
CASSRGTDSTQETQYF
TGTGCCAGCAGCCGCGGGACAGACTCCACCCAAGAGACCCAGTACTTC
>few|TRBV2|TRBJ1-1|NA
CASSAGLRSTEAFF
TGTGCCAGCAGTGCGGGACTGAGGAGCACTGAAGCTTTCTTT
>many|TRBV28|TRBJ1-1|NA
CATSFPQTGAFF
TGTGCCACGAGTTTCCCCCAAACTGGGGCTTTCTTT
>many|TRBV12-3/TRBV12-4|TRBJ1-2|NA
CASKRGETGYTF
TGTGCCAGCAAGCGTGGGGAGACTGGCTACACCTTC
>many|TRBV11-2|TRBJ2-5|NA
CASSLANRPETQYF
TGTGCCAGCAGCTTAGCCAACCGTCCGGAGACCCAGTACTTC
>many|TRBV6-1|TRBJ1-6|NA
CASNQGPNSPLHF
TGTGCCAGCAACCAGGGACCTAATTCACCCCTCCACTTT
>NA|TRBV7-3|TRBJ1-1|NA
CASSLGGANTEAFF
TGTGCCAGCAGCTTAGGGGGGGCAAACACTGAAGCTTTCTTT
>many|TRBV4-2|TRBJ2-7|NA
CASSQDYETAYEQYF
TGTGCCAGCAGCCAAGATTACGAGACAGCCTACGAGCAGTACTTC
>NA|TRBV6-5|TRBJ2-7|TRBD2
CASSYTGLETDEQYF
TGTGCCAGCAGTTACACGGGACTAGAGACCGATGAGCAGTACTTC
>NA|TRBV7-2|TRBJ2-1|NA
CASSTSTASYNYQFF
TGTGCCAGCAGCACCTCGACAGCGTCCTACAATTATCAGTTCTTC
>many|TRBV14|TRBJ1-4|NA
CASSQGQDLAPVFF
TGTGCCAGCAGCCAAGGCCAAGATTTGGCCCCGGTGTTTTTT
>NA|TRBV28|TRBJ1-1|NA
CASSLENYGNTEDFF
TGTGCCAGCAGCTTAGAGAACTATGGGAACACTGAAGATTTCTTT
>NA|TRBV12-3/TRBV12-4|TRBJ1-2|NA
CARSPPSGNGYTF
TGTGCCAGGAGTCCCCCCTCGGGGAATGGCTACACCTTC
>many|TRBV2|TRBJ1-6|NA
CASKQSSSYNSPLHF
TGTGCCAGCAAACAGTCGAGCTCCTATAATTCACCCCTCCACTTT
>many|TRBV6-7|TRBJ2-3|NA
CASSSSGVSSTDTQYF
NA
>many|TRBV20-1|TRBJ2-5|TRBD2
CSARGWGLAGSKETQYF
TGCAGTGCTAGAGGGTGGGGACTAGCGGGGTCGAAGGAGACCCAGTACTTC
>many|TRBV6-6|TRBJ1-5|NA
CASSYSDLNQPQHF
TGTGCCAGCAGTTACTCGGATCTCAATCAGCCCCAGCATTTT
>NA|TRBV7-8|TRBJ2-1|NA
CASSSGGQEQFF
TGTGCCAGCAGCTCGGGGGGACAGGAGCAGTTCTTC
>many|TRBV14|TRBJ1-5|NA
CASSNTGSNQPQHF
TGTGCCAGCAGCAATACAGGTTCCAATCAGCCCCAGCATTTT
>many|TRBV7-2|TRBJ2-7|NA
CASSSGGGATYEQYF
TGTGCCAGCAGCAGTGGAGGGGGGGCCACCTACGAGCAGTACTTC
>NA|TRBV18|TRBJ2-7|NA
CASSPAVSVLGDEQYF
TGTGCCAGCTCACCCGCCGTTAGCGTCCTTGGCGACGAGCAGTACTTC
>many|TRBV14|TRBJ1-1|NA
CASSREAHVSREAFF
TGTGCCAGCAGCCGAGAAGCCCATGTATCGCGCGAAGCTTTCTTT
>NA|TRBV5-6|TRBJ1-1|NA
CASSLSVTEAFF
TGTGCCAGCAGCTTGTCGGTCACTGAAGCTTTCTTT
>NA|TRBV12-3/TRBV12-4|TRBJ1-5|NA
CASSSPAGGNQPQHF
TGTGCCAGCAGTTCCCCCGCGGGGGGCAATCAGCCCCAGCATTTT
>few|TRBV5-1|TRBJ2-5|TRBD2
CASSRSGPQETQYF
TGCGCCAGCAGCCGTAGCGGGCCACAAGAGACCCAGTACTTC
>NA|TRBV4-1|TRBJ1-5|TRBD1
CASSRDDRASTPQHF
TGCGCCAGCAGCCGCGATGACAGGGCGTCGACGCCCCAGCATTTT
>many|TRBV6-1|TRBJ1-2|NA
CASRSRVELGGYTF
TGTGCCAGCAGGTCGAGGGTAGAGCTTGGGGGCTACACCTTC
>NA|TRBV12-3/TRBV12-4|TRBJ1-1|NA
CASSFDVKTEAFF
TGTGCCAGCAGTTTTGATGTGAAAACTGAAGCTTTCTTT
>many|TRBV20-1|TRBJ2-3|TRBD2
CSAMSGGADTQYF
TGCAGTGCTATGAGCGGGGGGGCAGATACGCAGTATTTT
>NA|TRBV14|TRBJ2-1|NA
CASSQGLINGNEQSF
TGTGCCAGCAGCCAGGGGTTGATAAACGGCAATGAGCAGTCCTTC
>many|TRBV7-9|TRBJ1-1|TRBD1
CATRPDRDDTEAFF
TGTGCCACCCGCCCAGACAGGGACGACACTGAAGCTTTCTTT
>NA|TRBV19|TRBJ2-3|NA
CASQRTASTDTQYF
TGTGCCAGTCAGCGGACAGCCAGCACAGATACGCAGTATTTT
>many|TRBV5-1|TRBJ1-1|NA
CASSLVSGSTEAFF
TGCGCCAGCAGCTTGGTATCGGGTAGTACTGAAGCTTTCTTT
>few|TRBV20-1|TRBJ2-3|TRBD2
CSARGPSGRANTQYF
TGCAGTGCTAGAGGACCTAGCGGGAGGGCGAATACGCAGTATTTT
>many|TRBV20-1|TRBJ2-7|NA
CSAPTPSGTHSYEQYF
TGCAGTGCTCCTACCCCCTCCGGGACGCACTCCTACGAGCAGTACTTC
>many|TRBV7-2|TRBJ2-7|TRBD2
CASSQRLAGGLYEQYF
TGTGCCAGCAGCCAACGACTAGCGGGGGGCCTCTACGAGCAGTACTTC
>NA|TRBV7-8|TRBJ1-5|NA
CASSSGVNNQPQHF
TGTGCCAGCAGCTCGGGGGTTAACAATCAGCCCCAGCATTTT
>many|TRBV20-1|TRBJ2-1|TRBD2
CSAFPGLVQNEQFF
TGCAGTGCTTTCCCGGGACTAGTTCAGAATGAGCAGTTCTTC
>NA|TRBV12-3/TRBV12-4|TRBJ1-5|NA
CASSFGGRAQPQHF
TGTGCCAGCAGTTTTGGGGGGCGTGCCCAGCCCCAGCATTTT
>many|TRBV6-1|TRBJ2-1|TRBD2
CAGRSSGAGDEQFF
TGTGCCGGTCGGTCTAGCGGGGCTGGGGATGAGCAGTTCTTC
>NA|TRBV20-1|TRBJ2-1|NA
CSVITSYNGKFF
TGCAGTGTGATTACCTCCTACAATGGGAAGTTCTTC
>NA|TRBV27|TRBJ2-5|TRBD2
CASGLLGGEYQETQYF
TGTGCCAGCGGTTTATTGGGGGGGGAGTACCAAGAGACCCAGTACTTC
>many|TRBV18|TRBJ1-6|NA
CASSPPAGDNSPLHF
TGTGCCAGCTCACCACCGGCAGGGGATAATTCACCCCTCCACTTT
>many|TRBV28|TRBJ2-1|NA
CASIISGQYNEQFF
TGTGCCAGCATCATCTCCGGACAGTACAATGAGCAGTTCTTC
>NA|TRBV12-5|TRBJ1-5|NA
CASGLGHGQPQHF
TGTGCTAGTGGTTTGGGCCACGGGCAGCCCCAGCATTTT
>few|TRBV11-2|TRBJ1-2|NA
CASSLDKVYGYTF
TGTGCCAGCAGCTTAGATAAGGTCTATGGCTACACCTTC
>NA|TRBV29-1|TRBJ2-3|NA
CSVSRAGDTQYF
TGCAGCGTTTCGAGAGCGGGAGATACGCAGTATTTT
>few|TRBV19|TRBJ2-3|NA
CASRPSFRHTDTQYF
TGTGCCAGTAGACCCAGTTTCCGACACACAGATACGCAGTATTTT